This T cell receptor (beta chain) was identified during a study of cytomegalovirus exposure and HLA in healthy donors. General observations from the study: One variant, a missense change in DCLRE1C, was linked in a later analysis to TCR beta V- and J-gene trimming.

PCR used 60 Vbeta primers and 13 Jbeta primers. In the authors' workflow: Unique TCR beta chains totaled roughly 81 million in a later count, with 8.5 million to 12 million of them shared. Using immunoSEQ multiplex PCR, the repertoire was profiled, and TCRdb retains in-frame clones only, with some absent. The D gene and trimming were derived from the DNA, and the V and J assignments and clone size from that table. The sample carries under 150,000 clones, around 75% recorded once. The V and J ends lost 0 bases and 12 bases respectively, with 13 bases between them. CDR1 is GTSNPN and CDR2 is SVGIG in the germline V gene (reference sequence). The CDR3 loop spans 12 amino acids. A few counts support this clone. The antigen remains undetermined.

Sequencing used PBMCs. The TCR was taken from a woman between 50 and 59 years old in good health and CMV-seropositive. The chain has TRBV30 and TRBJ2-3; weak D call: TRBD1 (6 bases). The CDR3 sequence is CAWSVQVRGQYF. CDR3 DNA sequence: TGTGCCTGGAGTGTACAGGTCAGGGGACAGTATTTT.